These T cell receptor beta chains were read from a single sample in a study of T cell repertoires in cytomegalovirus infection. Each CDR3 protein is one row after TCRdb ran MiXCR on the reads. Of about 770,000 distinct CDR3 sequences listed, under 35% are singletons. These receptors have no identified antigens. This sample comprised cultured CD8+ T cells from PBMCs, obtained from culture after CMV antigen stimulation. The source of these receptors is a human donor in good health (CMV status not recorded). Some clones in this sample may be carry-over from other donors' samples. The CDR3 runs from the conserved cysteine through the conserved F or W. D genes are given only for firm matches. Clone size is not always given. Where it is, it says once, few, many or a class for expanded clones.

V,J,size,D,DNA,CDR3
TRBV12-3/TRBV12-4,TRBJ2-1,-,-,TGTGCCAGCAATTCGGGGGCGGGCTCCTACAATGAGCAGTTCTTC,CASNSGAGSYNEQFF
TRBV7-6,TRBJ1-5,-,TRBD1,TGTGCCAGCAGCTCCACGGGGACAGGAGATAGCAATCAGCCCCAGCATTTT,CASSSTGTGDSNQPQHF
TRBV4-1,TRBJ1-2,-,TRBD1,TGCGCCAGCAGCCAATTTCCGACAGGGGGCGATGGCTACACCTTC,CASSQFPTGGDGYTF
TRBV27,TRBJ1-5,-,-,TGTGCCAGCAGTTTTAAGGGAAGCAATCAGCCCCAGCATTTT,CASSFKGSNQPQHF
TRBV25-1,TRBJ1-1,few,TRBD1,TGTGCCAGCAGTGCCTCCCCGGGACAGGGAAGGGAAGCTTTCTTT,CASSASPGQGREAFF
TRBV20-1,TRBJ2-2,-,TRBD1,TGCAGTGCCATAAACCGGGACAGGGGGTTTGCCGGGGAGCTGTTTTTT,CSAINRDRGFAGELFF
TRBV19,TRBJ2-7,few,TRBD1,TGTGCCAGTAGACGGGGACAGGGGGAGTACGAGCAGTACTTC,CASRRGQGEYEQYF
TRBV14,TRBJ2-7,few,-,TGTGCCAGCAGCTCCCTTGGGGAATCCTACGAGCAGTACTTC,CASSSLGESYEQYF
TRBV5-1,TRBJ2-6,-,TRBD2,TGCGCCAGCAGCCCCCTCGCGGAGGTCGGGAGGAGTTCTGGGGCCAACGTCCTGACTTTC,CASSPLAEVGRSSGANVLTF
TRBV9,TRBJ1-5,-,TRBD1,TGTGCCAGCAGCGCGGGACAGGGGTTTGACAGCAATCAGCCCCAGCATTTT,CASSAGQGFDSNQPQHF
TRBV7-6,TRBJ1-1,few,-,TGTGCCAGCAAAAGAACCATGGCAGGCCACACTGAAGCTTTCTTT,CASKRTMAGHTEAFF
TRBV12-3/TRBV12-4,TRBJ2-3,few,TRBD2,TGTGCCAGCAGCCCGGCTGGACTAGCGGGGACAGATACGCAGTATTTT,CASSPAGLAGTDTQYF